Each of the 14 T cell receptor beta chains below was sequenced from the same sample in a study of T-cell reconstitution after alpha-beta-depleted transplantation in children. Unique molecular identifiers tagged the TCRbeta library. TCRdb passed the PCR reads through MiXCR, listing each CDR3 protein once. The table shows about 690,000 distinct CDR3 sequences, with roughly 15% occurring only once. The input for sequencing was PBMCs from the stem cell graft donor, taken from the stem cell graft. Receptors were obtained from a human donor who donated a stem cell graft to a child with acute myeloid leukemia.

The chain recombines TRBV20-1 with TRBJ2-5; 7 bases are shared with TRBD2. V lost 6 bases, J lost 3 bases, and 7 bases stayed unmatched. The CDR3 is 13 amino acids. Germline assignment: CDR1 DFQATT and CDR2 SNEGSKA (reference sequence). This CDR3 is CSAKGGGEETQYF. In nucleotides, the CDR3 is TGCAGTGCCAAGGGCGGGGGTGAAGAGACCCAGTACTTC.

The J gene is TRBJ2-2, the V gene TRBV15; D is ambiguous. There are 14 residues in the CDR3. Deletions cut 0 bases from V and 5 bases from J, with 7 bases between. Germline values: CDR1 LNHNV, CDR2 YYDKDF (reference sequence). CDR3 DNA: TGTGCCACCAGCAGAGATCGACGAACCGGGGAGCTGTTTTTT. It translates to CATSRDRRTGELFF.

A few counts support this clonotype. This chain connects TRBV5-1 to TRBJ2-1, with 10 bases that match TRBD2. The V gene's germline CDR1 is SGHRS and CDR2 YFSETQ. V was pared by 6 bases and J by 5 bases, with 5 bases of the junction left unmatched. The CDR3 length is 14 residues. The CDR3 nucleotides read TGCGCCAGCAAAGTTCTAGCGGGAGACAATGAGCAGTTCTTC. Its protein is CASKVLAGDNEQFF.

This clonotype occurred a few times. This sequence joins TRBV24-1 and TRBJ2-1; D is possibly TRBD1 (5 bases). CDR1 and CDR2 (germline): KGHDR, SFDVKD. With 1 base removed from V and 9 bases from J, the gap between germline ends came to 9 bases. CDR3 length: 13 residues. CDR3 loop: CATSDFPQGEQFF. The DNA of the CDR3 is TGTGCCACCAGTGATTTCCCGCAGGGTGAGCAGTTCTTC.

The genes are TRBV7-9 and TRBJ2-5; TRBD2 matches 8 bases. V shed 5 bases and J 5 bases; nucleotides not matched to a gene: 10. There are 15 residues in the CDR3. The germline gives CDR1 SEHNR, CDR2 FQNEAQ (reference sequence). The DNA of the CDR3 is TGTGCCAGCAGCACACCAGGGACTAGGAGGGAGACCCAGTACTTC. Protein: CASSTPGTRRETQYF.

This clonotype was counted many times. The chain employs TRBV20-1 and TRBJ1-2, with D possibly TRBD1 on 5 matching bases. The CDR3 is 13 amino acids. Germline V gene lookup returns CDR1 DFQATT and CDR2 SNEGSKA (reference sequence). V lost 5 bases and J 3 bases, leaving 13 bases between the germline ends. CDR3 DNA: TGCAGTGCTTCCCTTGGACATTACTATGGCTACACCTTC. Amino acid sequence: CSASLGHYYGYTF.

This clonotype was counted ten times or more. The V and J genes are TRBV20-1 and TRBJ1-1; D uncertain. Germline V CDR1 and CDR2: DFQATT, SNEGSKA (reference sequence). The V and J ends lost 3 bases and 4 bases respectively, with 15 bases between them. This CDR3 spans 14 amino acids. DNA for the CDR3: TGCAGTGCTAGTAGGATGGGGATCGGCACTGAAGCTTTCTTT. It encodes CSASRMGIGTEAFF.

This clonotype has ten or more counts. The chain recombines TRBV20-1 with TRBJ1-3, with unresolved D. CDR1 and CDR2 (germline): DFQATT, SNEGSKA (reference sequence). The V and J ends lost 6 bases and 5 bases respectively, with 20 bases between them. CDR3 length: 15 residues. CDR3 coding DNA: TGCAGTGCCCCTTTTTTTGGGGTAGCGAGAAACACCATATATTTT. It encodes CSAPFFGVARNTIYF.

This chain joins TRBV5-1 and TRBJ2-5; possibly TRBD1 or TRBD2 for D (5 bases each). This CDR3 is 13 amino acids long. Germline lookup yields CDR1 SGHRS and CDR2 YFSETQ. Trimming stripped 7 bases from V and 4 bases from J, with 14 bases between. For the CDR3, the DNA is TGCGCCAGCCAAGGGGTTGGGACAGAGACCCAGTACTTC. Amino acids: CASQGVGTETQYF.

This clonotype was seen at least ten times. The chain links TRBV6-2 or TRBV6-3 to TRBJ1-1; 11 nucleotides line up with TRBD1. The CDR3 has 20 amino acids. V was clipped by 0 bases and J by 1 base; unmatched bases: 13. Germline values: CDR1 MNHEY, CDR2 SVGEGT. Here the CDR3 reads CASSYSVIPWTGGRNTEAFF. In DNA form, the CDR3 reads TGTGCCAGCAGTTACTCGGTAATACCCTGGACAGGGGGCCGGAACACTGAAGCTTTCTTT.

Written as DNA, the CDR3 is TGTGCCAGCAGCTTGGGGTCGATTGGCCCCAATGAGCAGTTCTTC. Translating gives CASSLGSIGPNEQFF. The chain joins TRBV7-9 to TRBJ2-1; D call uncertain. The CDR3 covers 15 residues. Germline V gives CDR1 SEHNR, CDR2 FQNEAQ (reference sequence). V lost 3 bases and J 6 bases, leaving 15 bases between the germline ends.

The chain employs TRBV5-1 and TRBJ1-2, with TRBD1 matching 7 bases. J gave up 2 bases and V 4 bases, and 8 bases lay outside the gene matches. This CDR3 comprises 15 residues. CDR1 and CDR2 from the germline V gene are SGHRS and YFSETQ. The CDR3 DNA is TGCGCCAGCAGCGACCGGGACAGCTCCAACTATGGCTACACCTTC. Its translation is CASSDRDSSNYGYTF.

V is TRBV30 and J is TRBJ1-1; the D gene is possibly TRBD1 (5 bases). CDR1 and CDR2 from the germline V gene are GTSNPN and SVGIG (reference sequence). The CDR3 is 13 residues long. Trimming shortened V by 0 bases and J by 5 bases, and 10 bases separated the two germline ends. The CDR3 nucleotides read TGTGCCTGGAGTGTGATAGGGGATACTGAAGCTTTCTTT. It translates to CAWSVIGDTEAFF.

This clonotype has at least ten counts. This chain uses TRBV7-6 with TRBJ1-1, with TRBD1 matching 7 bases. The CDR3 length is 13 residues. The germline V gene has CDR1 SGHVS and CDR2 FNYEAQ. V lost 5 bases and J lost 8; bases outside the gene matches: 8. DNA for the CDR3: TGTGCCAGCAGCCCATTGCCGGGACAGGAAGCTTTCTTT. Translated: CASSPLPGQEAFF.